These T cell receptor beta chains were read from a single sample in a study of PD-1 blockade in classical Hodgkin lymphoma. Measured with immunoSEQ multiplex PCR; TCRdb has only the in-frame clones, and not every one. This sample has tens of thousands of clones, with 89% found just once. The input for sequencing was peripheral blood mononuclear cells (PBMCs), taken at baseline. The receptors derive from a human donor with classical Hodgkin lymphoma. Each CDR3 is given with its conserved first and last residue. D genes are given only for firm matches. Clone size is stated in some rows and not others, as once, few, many or a class when expanded.

j_call clone_size v_call d_call cdr3_nt cdr3_aa
TRBJ2-2 NA TRBV19 TRBD1 TGTGCCAGTAGTATGGTTACCGGGACAGGGGTTCACGGGGAGCTGTTTTTT CASSMVTGTGVHGELFF
TRBJ1-1 NA TRBV29-1 NA TGCAGCGTCTCGGGACGGGCGAACACTGAAGCTTTCTTT CSVSGRANTEAFF
TRBJ2-3 NA TRBV4-1 TRBD2 TGCGCCAGCAGCCAAGACGCTAGCGGGAGGCAGGAGACGCAGTATTTT CASSQDASGRQETQYF
TRBJ1-1 NA TRBV5-1 NA TGCGCCAGCAGCTCGGGGGGCCCGAACACTGAAGCTTTCTTT CASSSGGPNTEAFF
TRBJ2-7 NA TRBV7-9 TRBD2 TGTGCCAGCAGCTTAGCACTAGCGGGGCACGTTAGCTCCTACGAGCAGTACTTC CASSLALAGHVSSYEQYF
TRBJ1-6 NA TRBV30 TRBD1 TGTGCCTGGAGGGCAGGGGGCTCCTATAATTCACCCCTCCACTTT CAWRAGGSYNSPLHF
TRBJ2-7 NA TRBV27 NA TGTGCCAGCAGTTTCGGCCAGCAGTCCTACGAGCAGTACTTC CASSFGQQSYEQYF
TRBJ2-7 NA TRBV27 TRBD2 TGTGCCAGCAGTTTCGGACTAGCCTTCGAGCAGTACTTC CASSFGLAFEQYF
TRBJ2-1 NA TRBV7-8 TRBD2 TGTGCCAGCAGCGGTCTAGCGGGAACCTATATCAATGAGCAGTTCTTC CASSGLAGTYINEQFF
TRBJ2-1 NA TRBV6-1 NA TGTGCCAGCACATACACAGCCGAACAGCAGTTCTTC CASTYTAEQQFF
TRBJ1-1 once TRBV29-1 NA TGCAGCGTGGTAGGAGGACAGCCTCCTGGAGCTTTCTTT CSVVGGQPPGAFF
TRBJ1-1 many TRBV6-1 TRBD1 TGTGCCACGACGACAGGGGCCTCTGAAGCTTTCTTT CATTTGASEAFF
TRBJ2-1 NA TRBV6-5 TRBD1 TGTGCCAGCAGTTTTCCGGGACAGGGGTACAATGAGCAGTTCTTC CASSFPGQGYNEQFF
TRBJ1-1 NA TRBV7-9 NA TGTGCCAGCAGCTTAGAACAGGGTGGTGAAGCTTTCTTT CASSLEQGGEAFF
TRBJ1-5 few TRBV28 NA TGTGCCAGCAGTTTATTACAGGGCAATCAGCCCCAGCATTTT CASSLLQGNQPQHF
TRBJ1-1 few TRBV4-2 NA TGTGCCAGCAGCCAAGGAATCGGTGGGACTGAAGCTTTCTTT CASSQGIGGTEAFF
TRBJ2-5 NA TRBV5-6 NA TGTGCCAGCAGCTTTTTAGAGACCCAGTACTTC CASSFLETQYF
TRBJ2-7 NA TRBV5-1 NA TGCGCCAGCAGCTTGGACCCATCAAGTTATGTATACGAGCAGTACTTC CASSLDPSSYVYEQYF
TRBJ2-5 NA TRBV6-6 NA TGTGCCAGCAGTTACCTAGCGTGGGAGACCCAGTACTTC CASSYLAWETQYF
TRBJ1-1 NA TRBV5-8 NA TGTGCCAGCAGCTCCTCCGGGACATTGAACACTGAAGCTTTCTTT CASSSSGTLNTEAFF
TRBJ1-5 NA TRBV19 NA TGTGCCAGTAGTCTAACCGCCCAGATGGGGGCCCAGCATTTT CASSLTAQMGAQHF
TRBJ1-2 NA TRBV4-2 NA TGTGCCAGCAGCCAAGATGCGGTTCCGGGGGGCTACACCTTC CASSQDAVPGGYTF
TRBJ1-1 NA TRBV19 NA TGTGCCAGTAGTCTTCGTGAGGGGCGGGGCACTGAAGCTTTCTTT CASSLREGRGTEAFF
TRBJ2-1 NA TRBV19 NA TGTGCCAGTAGTATCCGAGCTAGGCTAAATGAGCAGTTCTTC CASSIRARLNEQFF
TRBJ1-2 NA TRBV19 NA TGTGCCAGTAGTAAAACAGGGATCTATGGCTACACCTTC CASSKTGIYGYTF
TRBJ2-5 few TRBV7-6 TRBD1 TGTGCCAGCAGCTTAGGGACAGGGAAAGAGACCCAGTACTTC CASSLGTGKETQYF
TRBJ1-1 NA TRBV5-4 NA TGTGCCAGCAGCGCGGATGCCAAGAACACTGAAGCTTTCTTT CASSADAKNTEAFF
TRBJ2-1 once TRBV5-6 NA TGTGCCAGCAGCCTGACGGGAAGGGGCCCCTACAATGAGCAGTTCTTC CASSLTGRGPYNEQFF
TRBJ1-1 NA TRBV6-5 NA TGTGCCAGCAGTTACGCGGGGATCGTTTCGAACACTGAAGCTTTCTTT CASSYAGIVSNTEAFF
TRBJ2-2 NA TRBV5-1 TRBD2 TGCGCCAGCAGCTCGGGACTAGCCAACACCGGGGAGCTGTTTTTT CASSSGLANTGELFF
TRBJ2-3 NA TRBV15 NA TGTGCCACCAGCAGAGATCGTATCGGGGCCCTGGGCAATCAGCCCCAGTATTTT CATSRDRIGALGNQPQYF
TRBJ1-5 NA TRBV6-5 NA TGTGCCAGCAGTTACTCTCGGGACGGCAGTCAGCCCCAGCATTTT CASSYSRDGSQPQHF
TRBJ1-3 once TRBV29-1 TRBD1 TGCAGCGTTGGGACAGGGGGAAACACCATATATTTT CSVGTGGNTIYF
TRBJ2-7 NA TRBV27 NA TGTGCCAGCAGTTTAAGTCGGGTCCTTCCCTACGAGCAGTACTTC CASSLSRVLPYEQYF
TRBJ2-1 NA TRBV4-1 NA TGCGCCAGCAGCCAAGTTGATAGAGGGCCCTACAATGAGCAGTTCTTC CASSQVDRGPYNEQFF
TRBJ1-1 NA TRBV10-3 NA TGTGCCATCAGCCCCGGGGGACCCGAAGCTTTCTTT CAISPGGPEAFF
TRBJ2-7 NA TRBV7-9 NA TGTGCCAGCAGCTTACGAGAGGGCGGCTCCTACGAGCAGTACTTC CASSLREGGSYEQYF
TRBJ2-3 NA TRBV6-6 NA TGTGCCAGCAGTTACCGACAGGGCACAGATACGCAGTATTTT CASSYRQGTDTQYF
TRBJ1-2 NA TRBV30 TRBD1 TGTGCCTGTACCTCCGGGACAGGGAAGTGGGCGCGCTTC CACTSGTGKWARF
TRBJ1-2 NA TRBV9 NA TGTGCCAGCAGCGTAGGGACAGACTATGGCTACACCTTC CASSVGTDYGYTF
TRBJ2-7 once TRBV19 TRBD1 TGTGCCAGTAGCCCGGGACAGACCTACGAGCAGTACTTC CASSPGQTYEQYF
TRBJ2-7 few TRBV14 NA TGTGCCAGCAGGGGACTTTCCTACGAGCAGTACTTC CASRGLSYEQYF
TRBJ2-2 NA TRBV7-2 NA TGTGCCAGCAGCTTAGAAGCCTCAAGGGGGGAGCTGTTTTTT CASSLEASRGELFF
TRBJ2-1 NA TRBV7-9 TRBD2 TGTGCCAGCAGCTCTAAAGGTAGCGGGTCCTACAATGAGCAGTTCTTC CASSSKGSGSYNEQFF
TRBJ2-7 NA TRBV28 TRBD2 TGCGCTAGCGAGAGCGGGAGCTCCTACGAGCAGTACTTC CASESGSSYEQYF
TRBJ1-1 NA TRBV9 NA TGTGCCAGCAGCGGGGTCCGGACCCCGGGTTACACTGAAGCTTTCTTT CASSGVRTPGYTEAFF
TRBJ2-6 NA TRBV6-1 NA TGTGCCAGCAGTGAAGCGGGCTCCCCGATTGGGGCCAACGTCCTGACTTTC CASSEAGSPIGANVLTF
TRBJ1-2 NA TRBV7-2 NA TGTGCCAGCAGCTCGGGGGTTTCTGGCTATGGCTACACCTTC CASSSGVSGYGYTF
TRBJ1-1 NA TRBV9 TRBD1 TGTGCCAGCAGCGCAGAAAGCCCGGGACAGGGGGAGAACACTGAAGCTTTCTTT CASSAESPGQGENTEAFF
TRBJ1-1 NA TRBV18 NA TGTGCCAGCTCACCCAGATTAACAGGGCACACTGAAGCTTTCTTT CASSPRLTGHTEAFF
TRBJ2-7 NA TRBV7-9 TRBD1 TGTGCCAGCAGCCAACCGAGACAGGGGACACAACCCAACGAGCAGTACTTC CASSQPRQGTQPNEQYF
TRBJ1-1 NA TRBV4-3 NA TGCGCCAGCAGCCAGGTGGTGAACACTGAAGCTTTCTTT CASSQVVNTEAFF
TRBJ2-5 NA TRBV7-9 TRBD2 TGTGCCAGCAGCTCGGGGGGACTAGCGGGAGGCCTCGTGGAGACCCAGTACTTC CASSSGGLAGGLVETQYF
TRBJ2-3 NA TRBV4-1 NA TGCGCCAGCAGCCGGGGTTGGGTAGGAGATACGCAGTATTTT CASSRGWVGDTQYF
TRBJ2-3 NA TRBV9 NA TGTGCCAGCAGCGTAGGCCGGGGGGATACGCAGTATTTT CASSVGRGDTQYF